This T cell receptor (beta chain) originates from a study of cytomegalovirus exposure and HLA in healthy donors. It was with 60 Vbeta and 13 Jbeta primers that the PCR ran. Generated by immunoSEQ multiplex PCR, the TCRdb table keeps only in-frame clones and is missing some. The profile shows around 120,000 clones, 70% to 80% of them singletons. Sequenced material: PBMCs. The receptor comes from a woman between 18 and 29 years old in good health and CMV-seronegative.

The CDR3 reads CASSGRGDTGELFF. CDR3 in DNA: TGTGCCAGCAGTGGCAGGGGTGACACCGGGGAGCTGTTTTTT. This chain joins TRBV6-1 and TRBJ2-2; the D gene is possibly TRBD1 (6 bases). V was pared by 4 bases and J by 3 bases, with 9 bases between. Germline lookup yields CDR1 MNHNS and CDR2 SASEGT. CDR3 size: 14 residues.